Listed below are T cell receptor beta chains from one sample, sequenced in a study of spatial heterogeneity in lung cancer. TCRdb independently ran MiXCR on the 5' RACE reads; one entry per CDR3 protein. Of approximately 66,000 distinct CDR3 sequences listed, approximately 6% are singletons. The sample in question was PBMCs, obtained at surgery. The source of these receptors is a female donor with early-stage non-small cell lung cancer. Both conserved end residues are part of each CDR3. D genes are given only for firm matches. Only some rows state a clone size, as once, few, many or a class for expanded clones.

clone size,V gene,D gene,J gene,CDR3 DNA,CDR3 protein
few,TRBV3-1,.,TRBJ2-6,TGTGCCAGCAGCCAGGCCCTAGATTCTGGGGCCAACGTCCTGACTTTC,CASSQALDSGANVLTF
.,TRBV28,.,TRBJ1-5,TGTGCCAGCAGTGAAAGCGACGGCCGGATGGCCCAGCATTTT,CASSESDGRMAQHF
many,TRBV9,TRBD1,TRBJ1-1,TGTGCCAGCAGCGTAAAAGCCACTCCGGACAGGGTCAACACTGAAGCTTTCTTT,CASSVKATPDRVNTEAFF
many,TRBV27,.,TRBJ2-1,TGTGCCAGCAGTTTAACGACTTCGTCCTACAATGAGCAGTTCTTC,CASSLTTSSYNEQFF
many,TRBV5-1,.,TRBJ2-2,TGCGCCAGCAGCTTGGTCGCCGGGAGAGGGACCGGGGAGCTGTTTTTT,CASSLVAGRGTGELFF
few,TRBV10-3,.,TRBJ2-1,TGTGCCACCCTGCAGGGGTCCCAATACAATGAGCAGTTCTTC,CATLQGSQYNEQFF
many,TRBV5-5,TRBD2,TRBJ2-1,TGTGCCAGCAGCCCCACCGGGACTAGGGGGTCGAATGAGCAGTTCTTC,CASSPTGTRGSNEQFF
many,TRBV5-1,TRBD2,TRBJ2-7,TGCGCCAGCAGCTTGGAGCCTAGCGGACCCTACGAGCAGTACTTC,CASSLEPSGPYEQYF
many,TRBV6-5,.,TRBJ1-6,TGTGCCAGCAGACAGACAAATTCACCCCTCCACTTT,CASRQTNSPLHF
many,TRBV15,TRBD1,TRBJ1-5,TGTGCCACCAGCAGCCGGATAGCGACAGGGGCTTATAGCAATCAGCCCCAGCATTTT,CATSSRIATGAYSNQPQHF
.,TRBV2,.,TRBJ2-2,TGTGCCAGCAGCGTGACGGGCAACACCGGGGAGCTGTTTTTT,CASSVTGNTGELFF
.,TRBV10-2,TRBD2,TRBJ2-2,TGCGCCAGCAGTGAGTCAGCTAGCGGGAACACCGGGGAGCTGTTTTTT,CASSESASGNTGELFF
many,TRBV12-3/TRBV12-4,TRBD2,TRBJ2-7,TGTGCCAGCAGTATAGCGGGACTCAGCTCCTACGAGCAGTACTTC,CASSIAGLSSYEQYF
few,TRBV12-2,.,TRBJ2-2,TGTGCAAGTCGCTTAGAAGGTGCAGGGCGCACCGGGGAGCTGTTTTTT,CASRLEGAGRTGELFF
many,TRBV28,TRBD2,TRBJ2-3,TGTGCCAGCAGTTGGACTAGCGGTTACACAGATACGCAGTATTTT,CASSWTSGYTDTQYF
.,TRBV20-1,.,TRBJ2-7,TGCAGTGCTAGAGATACCTTAAGCGAGCAGTACTTC,CSARDTLSEQYF
.,TRBV28,.,TRBJ1-2,TGTGCCAGCAGGACCGCCGGGACACCGAACTATGGCTACACCTTC,CASRTAGTPNYGYTF
.,TRBV7-9,TRBD2,TRBJ2-7,TGTGCCAGCAGCTCACCGAGCGGGAAGCCCTACGAGCAGTACTTC,CASSSPSGKPYEQYF
few,TRBV6-1,.,TRBJ2-2,TGTGCCAGCAGTGTAAGCGGGACAGGACGCACCGGGGAGCTGTTTTTT,CASSVSGTGRTGELFF
many,TRBV5-1,.,TRBJ2-3,TGCGCCAGCAGCTTGGAGGTAGCGAGACTCACAGATACGCAGTATTTT,CASSLEVARLTDTQYF